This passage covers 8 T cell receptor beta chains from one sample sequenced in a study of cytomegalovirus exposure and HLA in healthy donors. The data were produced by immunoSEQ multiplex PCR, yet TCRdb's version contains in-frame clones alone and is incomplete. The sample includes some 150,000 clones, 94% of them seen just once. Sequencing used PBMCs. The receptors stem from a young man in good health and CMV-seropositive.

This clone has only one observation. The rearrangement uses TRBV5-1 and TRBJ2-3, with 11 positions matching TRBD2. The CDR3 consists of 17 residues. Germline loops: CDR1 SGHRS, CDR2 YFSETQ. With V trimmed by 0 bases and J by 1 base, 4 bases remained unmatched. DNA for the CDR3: TGCGCCAGCAGCTTGGCCGGGACTAGCGGCCGCACAGATACGCAGTATTTT. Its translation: CASSLAGTSGRTDTQYF. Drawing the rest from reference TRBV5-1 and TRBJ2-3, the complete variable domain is KAGVTQTPRYLIKTRGQQVTLSCSPISGHRSVSWYQQTPGQGLQFLFEYFSETQRNKGNFPGRFSGRQFSNSRSEMNVSTLELGDSALYLCASSLAGTSGRTDTQYFGPGTRLTVL.

CDR3 in DNA: TGTGCCAGCAGCGTAGATTCTGGGGGCATGGGAGCTTTCTTT. Translating gives CASSVDSGGMGAFF. This chain uses TRBV9 with TRBJ1-1; possible D gene TRBD1, 6 bases. V was clipped by 0 bases and J by 10 bases, with 16 bases between them. Germline CDR1 SGDLS, CDR2 YYNGEE. This CDR3 contains 14 residues.

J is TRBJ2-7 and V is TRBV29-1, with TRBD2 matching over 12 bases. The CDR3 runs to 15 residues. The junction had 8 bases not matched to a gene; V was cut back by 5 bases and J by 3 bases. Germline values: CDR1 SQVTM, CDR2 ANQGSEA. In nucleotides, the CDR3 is TGCAGCGTTCCCCTTCTAGCGGGAGGGATCTACGAGCAGTACTTC. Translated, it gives CSVPLLAGGIYEQYF.

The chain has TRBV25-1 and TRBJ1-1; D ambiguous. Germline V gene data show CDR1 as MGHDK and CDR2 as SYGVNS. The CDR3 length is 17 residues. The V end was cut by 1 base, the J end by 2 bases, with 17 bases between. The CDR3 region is CASSESPLWWQNTEAFF. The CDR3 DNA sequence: TGTGCCAGCAGTGAATCCCCCCTTTGGTGGCAAAACACTGAAGCTTTCTTT.

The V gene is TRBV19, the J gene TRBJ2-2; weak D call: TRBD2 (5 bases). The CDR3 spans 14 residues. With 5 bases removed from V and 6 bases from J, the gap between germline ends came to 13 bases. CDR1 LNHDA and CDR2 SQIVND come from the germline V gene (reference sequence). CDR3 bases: TGTGCCAGTAGTGCTAGCATTATCCCCGGGGAGCTGTTTTTT. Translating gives CASSASIIPGELFF. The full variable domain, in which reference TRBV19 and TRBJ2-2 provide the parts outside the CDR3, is DGGITQSPKYLFRKEGQNVTLSCEQNLNHDAMYWYRQDPGQGLRLIYYSQIVNDFQKGDIAEGYSVSREKKESFPLTVTSAQKNPTAFYLCASSASIIPGELFFGEGSRLTVL.

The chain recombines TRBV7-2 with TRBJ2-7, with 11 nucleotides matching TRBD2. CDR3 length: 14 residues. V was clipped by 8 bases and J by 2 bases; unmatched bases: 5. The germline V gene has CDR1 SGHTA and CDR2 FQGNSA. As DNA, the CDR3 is TGTGCCAGCGGTCGACTAGCGGGGACCTACGAGCAGTACTTC. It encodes CASGRLAGTYEQYF.

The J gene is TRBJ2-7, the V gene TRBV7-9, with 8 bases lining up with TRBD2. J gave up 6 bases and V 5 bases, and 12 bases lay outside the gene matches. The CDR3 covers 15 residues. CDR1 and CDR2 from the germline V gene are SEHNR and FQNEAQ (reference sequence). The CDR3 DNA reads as TGTGCCAGCAGCCCTCTGGGGGCTAGCGGGTTCGAGCAGTACTTC. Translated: CASSPLGASGFEQYF.

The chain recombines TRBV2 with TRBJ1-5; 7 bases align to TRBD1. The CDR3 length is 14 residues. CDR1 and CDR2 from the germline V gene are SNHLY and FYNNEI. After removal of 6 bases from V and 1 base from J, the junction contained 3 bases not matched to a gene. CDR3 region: CASSGTASNQPQHF. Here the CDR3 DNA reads TGTGCCAGCAGCGGGACAGCCAGCAATCAGCCCCAGCATTTT.